This TCR beta chain was documented in a study of cytomegalovirus exposure and HLA in healthy donors. The germline V gene has CDR1 MNHEY and CDR2 SMNVEV (reference sequence). The ends were cut back, 5 bases at V and 4 bases at J, with 3 bases in the middle. The CDR3 sequence is 11 residues long. In the PCR, 60 Vbeta and 13 Jbeta primers were used. Original data processing: The authors later counted roughly 77 million unique TCR beta chains, 9.5 million to 11 million of them shared. Clones were sequenced by immunoSEQ multiplex PCR, and TCRdb holds only the in-frame ones, with some missing. The DNA gave D and trimming, while V, J and clone size come from that table. The sample records roughly 110,000 clones, roughly 80% being singletons. Remarks on this clone: Its specificity is not known.

Whole-study findings and limits: There were some V segments, including TRBV6-2 and TRBV6-3, excluded as indistinguishable.

This TCR was sampled from a man aged 25-45 years in good health and CMV-seronegative. The sequencing sample was made of PBMCs. The chain combines TRBV27 with TRBJ2-1; D is uncertain. CDR3 sequence: CASSQYNEQFF. In DNA form, the CDR3 reads TGTGCCAGCAGTCAGTACAATGAGCAGTTCTTC.